This TCR beta chain is drawn from a study of blood T cell repertoires in COVID-19 (dated by TCRdb to the early 2020s). Background for the entire study: Collaborator samples came from the United States, Italy and Spain and covered acute and convalescent phases of COVID-19. The prospective study material was composed of cDNA or gDNA derived from T cells, B-cell-depleted T cells, or PBMCs. Deeply sampled blood TCRbeta repertoires from subjects exposed to, actively infected with, or recovered from COVID-19 were included in the dataset. The repertoires were released in a freely available public database intended as a resource for research on the immune response to SARS-CoV-2. Samples came from the ongoing ImmuneRACE study (first 160 participants) plus 1,254 subjects from 6 global collaborators. A de-identified subject ID, COVID-19 status, age in years and sex were almost always included in the sample metadata. Where available, HLA class I and class II types were taken from metadata supplied by the sample provider and were not determined by assay-based typing.

The immunoSEQ Assay, a bias-controlled multiplex PCR, was used to amplify TCRbeta CDR3 regions from genomic DNA. For the original study's pipeline: The number of nucleated cells in each sample was estimated by amplification of reference gene primers within the assay. Sequence reads were collapsed and filtered to measure the absolute abundance of every unique TCRbeta CDR3 rearrangement. For each sample, productive Simpson clonality was calculated by taking the square root of Simpson's diversity index across productive rearrangements. The clones in this table, taken by TCRdb from immuneACCESS, are in-frame only. Not every clone is retained; where verified, under half of the shortfall comes from an unresolved V gene, and the cause of the rest is unknown. D and trimming were read from the DNA, whereas the V and J calls and clone size are those reported in that table. This sample comprises about 150,000 clones, over 70% of them detected only once. In total, the top ten clones hold under 10% of the sample.

Whole blood was collected in K2EDTA tubes by collaborating institutions according to the institutions' own protocols. Collaborator samples were shipped for TCRbeta analysis as frozen whole blood, isolated PBMCs, or DNA extracted from either sample type. Beyond this particular receptor, the publication reports: How much clinical and demographic metadata was included differed by source and by participant, and the metadata was provided uncurated.

V gives up 0 bases and J gives up 7 bases, and the segment between their germline ends measures 10 bases. Taken from the germline V gene, the CDR1 and CDR2 loops are MNHEY and SVGEGT. The CDR3, from cysteine to phenylalanine, totals 14 residues. This entry keeps only the CDR3 DNA: 42 bases, framed from base 1. For this clone: The antigen it recognizes is unknown. No much larger clone is present one base from it, and per-base qualities are unavailable.

The chain couples TRBV6-2 or TRBV6-3 to TRBJ1-5; the D region possibly corresponds to TRBD1 (6 bases align). The sequence derives from a man between 45 and 60 years old with active or convalescent COVID-19. The sample comprised peripheral blood. The base sequence is TGTGCCAGCAGTTACTCCAGGGGAGAGCAGCCCCAGCATTTT. Translated, this gives CASSYSRGEQPQHF.